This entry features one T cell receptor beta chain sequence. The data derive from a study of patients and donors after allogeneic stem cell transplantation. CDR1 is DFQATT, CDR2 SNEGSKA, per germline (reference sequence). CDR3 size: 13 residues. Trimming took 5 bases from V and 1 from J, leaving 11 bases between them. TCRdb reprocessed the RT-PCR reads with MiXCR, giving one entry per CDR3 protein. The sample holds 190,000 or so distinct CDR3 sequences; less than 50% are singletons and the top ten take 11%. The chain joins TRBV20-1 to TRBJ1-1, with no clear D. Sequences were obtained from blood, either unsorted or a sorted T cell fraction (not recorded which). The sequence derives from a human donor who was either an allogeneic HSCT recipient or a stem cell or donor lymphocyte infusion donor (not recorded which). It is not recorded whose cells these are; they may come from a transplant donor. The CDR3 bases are TGCAGTGCTTTGGGCGACGGGAACACTGAAGCTTTCTTT. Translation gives CSALGDGNTEAFF.